A selection of T cell receptor beta chains follows, all from one sample in a study of blood T cells in healthy people across ages. A single record per CDR3 protein comes from TCRdb applying MiXCR to the 5' RACE reads. This sample has over a million distinct CDR3 sequences, with around 59% found just once. The material sequenced was blood. The receptors stem from a man younger than 30 in good health. Both conserved end residues are part of each CDR3. A D gene is named only where the DNA matches it firmly. Rows give clone size only sometimes, using once, few, many, or a class for an expanded clone.

V gene	J gene	D gene	clone size	CDR3 DNA	CDR3 protein
TRBV3-1	TRBJ2-7	-	-	TGTGCCAGCAGCCCGGTTGCGGGTACGAAGTCCTACGAGCAGTACTTC	CASSPVAGTKSYEQYF
TRBV12-3/TRBV12-4	TRBJ2-4	-	-	TGTGCCAGCAGCCTAGCACAGGGATTTGAGCAGTACTTC	CASSLAQGFEQYF
TRBV20-1	TRBJ1-2	TRBD1	-	TGCAGTGCTAGAGCAGACAGGGGGTATCGGGGTGGCTACACCTTC	CSARADRGYRGGYTF
TRBV6-2/TRBV6-3	TRBJ2-7	-	-	TGTGCCAGCAGTTACCCCGGGGGCCCCTACAATGAGCAGTACTTC	CASSYPGGPYNEQYF
TRBV12-3/TRBV12-4	TRBJ1-2	-	-	TGTGCCAGCAGTCCGCGACCGCTCCTTTATGGCTACACCTTC	CASSPRPLLYGYTF
TRBV27	TRBJ2-7	-	-	TGTGCCAGCAGTTTATATTGGGATTCCGAGCAGTACTTC	CASSLYWDSEQYF
TRBV28	TRBJ2-5	-	few	TGTGCCAGCAGTCCCAGCAGGTCCCGGGAGACCCAGTACTTC	CASSPSRSRETQYF
TRBV29-1	TRBJ1-2	-	-	TGCAGCGTTGAAGATCCAGGGGATCCTAACTATGCCTACACCTTC	CSVEDPGDPNYAYTF
TRBV6-2/TRBV6-3	TRBJ2-7	-	-	TGTGCCAGCAGTTACTCGACAGTTTCCTACGAGCAGTACTTC	CASSYSTVSYEQYF
TRBV20-1	TRBJ2-3	-	-	TGCAGTGCTAGATTCTCTAGCGCAGATACGCAGTATTTT	CSARFSSADTQYF
TRBV7-2	TRBJ1-5	TRBD1	-	TGTGCCAGCAGCTTATACAGGGGGGATCAGCCCCAGCATTTT	CASSLYRGDQPQHF
TRBV5-1	TRBJ2-1	TRBD1	once	TGCGCCAGCAGCTTGGAGGGACAGGGGAATCAGGGTGAGCAGTTCTTC	CASSLEGQGNQGEQFF
TRBV4-2	TRBJ2-7	TRBD2	few	TGTGCCAGCAGCCGGACTAGCGGGGACTACGAGCAGTACTTC	CASSRTSGDYEQYF
TRBV28	TRBJ2-1	-	-	TGTGCCAGCAGTTGGGTAGCGGCCTACAATGAGCAGTTCTTC	CASSWVAAYNEQFF
TRBV5-1	TRBJ1-5	-	-	TGCGCCAGCAGCTCGGGTGACGTTAGCAATCAGCCCCAGCATTTT	CASSSGDVSNQPQHF
TRBV12-3/TRBV12-4	TRBJ2-3	TRBD2	few	TGTGCCAGCAGCTCGACTAGCGGGAGGGCTAGCACAGATACGCAGTATTTT	CASSSTSGRASTDTQYF
TRBV6-6	TRBJ2-2	-	-	TGTGCCAGCAGAGAGACCGGGACACAGAACACCGGGGAGCTGTTTTTT	CASRETGTQNTGELFF
TRBV3-1	TRBJ2-3	TRBD2	once	TGTGCCAGCAGGGGAGCGGGAACGCCGGGGGATACGCAGTATTTT	CASRGAGTPGDTQYF